In this sample, the clone carrying this T cell receptor beta chain turned up a few times. What it binds is not known. MiXCR, applied by TCRdb to the RT-PCR reads, yields one record per CDR3 protein. The sample shows roughly 500,000 distinct CDR3 sequences, roughly 25% of them seen only once. The sample originates from a study of response to subunit inactivated influenza vaccine. Points from the study as a whole: Few additional T cells are recruited per seasonal influenza vaccination, authors suggested.

Trimming at V came to 4 bases and at J to 3 bases, leaving 5 bases not matched to a gene. The CDR3 spans 14 residues. CDR1 and CDR2 from the germline V gene are WSHSY and SAAADI. The specimen comprised CD4+ T cells sorted from PBMCs, sampled around 5 days after vaccination. The sequence came from a man in his forties or fifties who received an inactivated influenza vaccine. The genes are TRBV10-2 and TRBJ2-7, with TRBD1 matching 8 bases. The CDR3 bases are TGCGCCAGCAGTGCCATTACAGGGGGCTACGAGCAGTACTTC. It translates to CASSAITGGYEQYF.